The 8 T cell receptor beta chains presented below share a single source sample, sequenced in a study of shared clonotypes between healthy human individuals. Assay: immunoSEQ multiplex PCR; the TCRdb copy retains only in-frame clones and omits some. Found here are approximately 1.4 million clones, around 98% of them singletons; the top ten hold less than 0.55%. The sample comprised naive CD4+ T cells sorted from blood. Subset reported: CD45RA+ positively selected. The source of these receptors is a man aged 25 to 40 in good health.

This chain links TRBV4-2 with TRBJ2-1, with D tentatively TRBD2 (6 bases). This CDR3 region has 14 residues. The germline gives CDR1 LGHNA, CDR2 YNFKEQ. V lost 4 bases and J 6 bases, leaving 13 bases between the germline ends. CDR3 sequence reads: CASSLSGPPNEQFF. As DNA, the CDR3 is TGTGCCAGCAGCCTCAGCGGGCCTCCCAATGAGCAGTTCTTC.

V is TRBV5-4 and J is TRBJ2-7, with a weak D call TRBD2 (6 bases). The length of the CDR3 is 14 residues. Germline CDR1 SGHNT, CDR2 YYREEE (reference sequence). Trimming cost V 4 bases and J 1 base, with 12 bases left between them. The DNA for the CDR3 is TGTGCCAGCAGCCCGGGCGGGATTTCCTACGAGCAGTACTTC. Translated, it gives CASSPGGISYEQYF.

Here the CDR3 DNA reads TGCAGCGTTGGGAACCGGGACAGGCGGACCCATGAGCAGTTCTTC. It translates to CSVGNRDRRTHEQFF. The chain has TRBV29-1 and TRBJ2-1; TRBD1 matches 8 bases. Germline CDR1 is SQVTM and CDR2 is ANQGSEA. Trimming cost V 4 bases and J 8 bases; bases outside gene matches: 13. There are 15 residues in the CDR3.

In regard to this clone: This CDR3 is also generated by other DNA sequences in the sample. The chain joins TRBV5-6 to TRBJ1-1; D possibly corresponds to TRBD1 (5 bases). Per germline, CDR1 SGHDT and CDR2 YYEEEE. Trimming stripped 2 bases from V and 1 base from J, with 6 bases between. The CDR3 totals 13 residues. This chain's CDR3 is CASSLGANTEAFF. Here the CDR3 DNA reads TGTGCCAGCAGCTTAGGGGCGAACACTGAAGCTTTCTTT.

V gene TRBV6-5 combines with J gene TRBJ2-4; a weak D match, TRBD2 (6 bases). The germline V gene encodes CDR1 MNHEY and CDR2 SVGAGI. This CDR3 comprises 13 residues. The V and J ends lost 5 bases and 6 bases respectively, with 11 bases between them. This CDR3 is CASSAPGLNIQYF. CDR3 DNA sequence: TGTGCCAGCAGTGCCCCGGGACTAAACATTCAGTACTTC.

The V gene is TRBV2, the J gene TRBJ2-3, with 7 bases that match TRBD1. This CDR3 is built from 16 residues. V trimming: 7 bases; J trimming: 1 base; junction bases outside the gene matches: 11. In germline, CDR1 is SNHLY, CDR2 FYNNEI. CDR3 loop: CASKPTTGSRTDTQYF. The CDR3, as DNA: TGTGCCAGCAAGCCTACGACAGGGAGTCGCACAGATACGCAGTATTTT.

The chain links TRBV6-5 to TRBJ2-1; 12 bases map to TRBD1. V was pared by 1 base and J by 7 bases, with 5 bases of the junction left unmatched. CDR1 is MNHEY, CDR2 SVGAGI, per germline. This CDR3 contains 16 residues. The CDR3 DNA follows: TGTGCCAGCAGTTACTACGGGACAGGGGGCGGAAATGAGCAGTTCTTC. This codes for CASSYYGTGGGNEQFF.

The chain combines TRBV7-6 with TRBJ1-1; the D gene is possibly TRBD1 (5 bases). The V and J ends lost 2 bases and 5 bases respectively, with 15 bases between them. The germline CDR1 and CDR2 sequences are SGHVS and FNYEAQ. The CDR3 has 15 residues. The CDR3 spells CASSLSPLGGTEAFF. In nucleotides, the CDR3 is TGTGCCAGCAGCTTATCCCCTTTGGGGGGGACTGAAGCTTTCTTT.